Listed below are T cell receptor beta chains from one sample, sequenced in a study of blood T cell repertoires in COVID-19. Only in-frame clones appear in the TCRdb table, and some are missing; sequencing was by immunoSEQ multiplex PCR. The data contain approximately 200,000 clones, roughly 88% of them singletons. Sequencing input: PBMCs or T cells enriched from blood (not recorded which). The receptors originated from a woman aged 30 to 39 who had been exposed to COVID-19. Each CDR3 is given without its conserved first and last residue. The size field is filled for only some rows; it gives once, few, many or a size class.

>TRBV29-1|.|TRBJ1-2
SVEARNYGYT
>TRBV19|once|TRBJ1-1
ATEGWTGWNTEAF
>TRBV30|.|TRBJ2-1
AWREEDGTSGDNEQF
>TRBV7-9|.|TRBJ2-1
ASSLEASGSYEQF
>TRBV19|.|TRBJ1-4
ASSIGGSTNEKLF
>TRBV5-1|.|TRBJ1-1
ASTLDSEAF
>TRBV7-2|.|TRBJ2-1
ASSSRGWGGEQF
>TRBV18|.|TRBJ2-7
ASSPRLAGHSYEQY
>TRBV27|.|TRBJ2-7
ASTLSGNGFYEQY
>TRBV2|once|TRBJ1-2
ASSPPGIRGYT
>TRBV2|.|TRBJ1-6
ASSRRMRTAYNSPLH
>TRBV4-1|.|TRBJ1-2
ASSQEDRNRDGYT
>TRBV25-1|few|TRBJ2-5
ASSGSGGQETQY
>TRBV12-3/TRBV12-4|.|TRBJ1-1
ATHRVNTEAF
>TRBV5-1|few|TRBJ2-1
ASSSRGQGSYNEQF
>TRBV7-2|.|TRBJ2-1
ASSLGTSVINEQF
>TRBV7-2|.|TRBJ2-1
ASSAGTNYNEQF
>TRBV18|once|TRBJ1-2
ASSPPREVNYGYT
>TRBV18|.|TRBJ1-2
ASSPGRQAGYGYT
>TRBV11-2|.|TRBJ2-7
ASSLEWLAGGPYEQY
>TRBV12-5|.|TRBJ2-7
ASGPRRTTYEQY
>TRBV2|few|TRBJ1-1
ASSAFGQGYTEAF
>TRBV27|.|TRBJ2-7
ASSLGTSGRRSYEQY
>TRBV11-3|.|TRBJ1-3
ASMGQGQGAPHGSGNTIY
>TRBV29-1|.|TRBJ2-1
SVAGTGDAENEQF
>TRBV21-1|.|TRBJ1-5
ASSPGTGKRSNQPQH
>TRBV5-1|.|TRBJ2-7
ASSWGVEYEQY
>TRBV7-9|.|TRBJ2-1
ASGAGRLNEQF
>TRBV7-4|.|TRBJ1-2
ASSPRPGTGPNYGYT
>TRBV4-1|.|TRBJ2-2
ASSHQTGTSGSVEGTGELF
>TRBV29-1|once|TRBJ1-2
SVDTSRGGYT